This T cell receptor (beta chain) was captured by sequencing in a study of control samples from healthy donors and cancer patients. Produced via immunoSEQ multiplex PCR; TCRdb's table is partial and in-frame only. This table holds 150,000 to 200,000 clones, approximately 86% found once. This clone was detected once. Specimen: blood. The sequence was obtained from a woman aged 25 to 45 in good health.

CDR3 bases: TGTGCCACCCGGCGGGGGTCGAATCAGCCCCAGCATTTT. This sequence encodes CATRRGSNQPQHF. This chain uses TRBV2 with TRBJ1-5; tentative D call: TRBD1 (5 bases). V was cut by 10 bases and J by 4 bases, with 14 bases left in between. Germline V gene lookup returns CDR1 SNHLY and CDR2 FYNNEI. The CDR3 totals 13 residues.